One sample yielded the 27 T cell receptor beta chains listed below, sequenced in a study of blood T cell repertoires in COVID-19 (dated by TCRdb to about 2020). Libraries were constructed by the immunoSEQ multiplex PCR assay. In TCRdb, the immuneACCESS table is reduced to in-frame sequences with V and J assigned. These tables do not hold every clone; where another copy was compared, an unresolved V gene accounts for under half, and the others remain unexplained. A total of 75,000 to 95,000 clones appear in this sample, 72% of them only once. The ten largest clones capture 20% to 25% of the sample. Sequencing was performed on peripheral blood. Every receptor here comes from a woman aged 60 to 75 in a cohort sampled during active or convalescent COVID-19.

The V call is TRBV2, the J call TRBJ2-5; D call uncertain. The V gene's germline CDR1 is SNHLY and CDR2 FYNNEI. V was trimmed by 1 base and J by 1 base, leaving 7 bases between them. This CDR3 spans 14 amino acids. The CDR3 here is CASSEDRAQETQYF. CDR3 sequence (DNA): TGTGCCAGCAGTGAAGACAGAGCCCAAGAGACCCAGTACTTC.

V usage is TRBV19 and J usage is TRBJ1-2; 7 nucleotides match TRBD1. The CDR3 spans 17 residues. Trimming at V came to 6 bases and at J to 7 bases, leaving 20 bases not matched to a gene. Germline lookup yields CDR1 LNHDA and CDR2 SQIVND (reference sequence). The CDR3, as DNA: TGTGCCAGTAGCCAAGGAACCCCCGCGAACAGGGGATCTGGCTACACCTTC. This encodes CASSQGTPANRGSGYTF. Full variable domain (missing parts from reference TRBV19 and TRBJ1-2): DGGITQSPKYLFRKEGQNVTLSCEQNLNHDAMYWYRQDPGQGLRLIYYSQIVNDFQKGDIAEGYSVSREKKESFPLTVTSAQKNPTAFYLCASSQGTPANRGSGYTFGSGTRLTVV.

This clone was counted at least ten times. The chain joins TRBV2 to TRBJ1-1; D not certain. Germline V CDR1 and CDR2: SNHLY, FYNNEI. The germline V and J ends were trimmed by 3 bases and 6 bases, with 20 bases remaining between them. The CDR3 consists of 16 residues. CDR3 sequence (DNA): TGTGCCAGCAGTGAGCCATTCAGGTATAGCGGGGCTGAAGCTTTCTTT. It translates to CASSEPFRYSGAEAFF.

Here the CDR3 reads CASSQVAGAGQYF. In DNA form, the CDR3 reads TGTGCCAGCAGCCAAGTGGCGGGGGCTGGGCAGTACTTC. This chain joins TRBV14 and TRBJ2-7, with D maybe TRBD2 (7 bases). Germline V gene sequence: CDR1 SGHDN, CDR2 FVKESK. There are 13 residues in the CDR3. V lost 1 base to trimming and J lost 9 bases, with 13 bases between them.

The rearrangement links TRBV5-1 to TRBJ1-6; 9 bases match TRBD1. V lost 2 bases and J lost 9; bases outside the gene matches: 6. This CDR3 region has 15 residues. CDR1 SGHRS and CDR2 YFSETQ come from the germline V gene. CDR3 in amino acids: CASSFRTGEGSPLHF. CDR3 in DNA: TGCGCCAGCAGCTTCCGGACAGGGGAGGGTTCACCCCTCCACTTT.

This rearrangement joins TRBV10-1 to TRBJ2-1; possible D gene TRBD2, 7 bases. The CDR3 is 13 amino acids. Trimming took 4 bases from V and 9 from J, leaving 13 bases between them. Per the germline V gene, CDR1 is WNHNN and CDR2 is SYGVQD (reference sequence). Written as DNA, the CDR3 is TGCGCCAGCAGTGGTTCGGGGGGCCGTGAGCAGTTCTTC. Residues: CASSGSGGREQFF.

This rearrangement joins TRBV19 to TRBJ1-4; D gene unclear. Germline values: CDR1 LNHDA, CDR2 SQIVND (reference sequence). Trimming removed 5 bases from V and 8 bases from J, with 9 bases in between. The CDR3 spans 12 residues. The CDR3 protein is CASSANREKLFF. The DNA for the CDR3 is TGTGCCAGTAGTGCCAATCGGGAAAAACTGTTTTTT. Variable domain in full (rest from reference TRBV19 and TRBJ1-4): DGGITQSPKYLFRKEGQNVTLSCEQNLNHDAMYWYRQDPGQGLRLIYYSQIVNDFQKGDIAEGYSVSREKKESFPLTVTSAQKNPTAFYLCASSANREKLFFGSGTQLSVL.

The V call is TRBV4-1, the J call TRBJ1-5, with D possibly matching TRBD1 (5 bases). Trimming removed 0 bases at V and 7 bases at J, with 19 bases between. Germline CDR1 MGHRA, CDR2 YSYEKL. This CDR3 region has 17 residues. The CDR3 is CASSQESGRGRGQPQHF. CDR3 in DNA: TGCGCCAGCAGCCAAGAATCTGGACGGGGGAGAGGCCAGCCCCAGCATTTT.

V and J are TRBV2 and TRBJ1-5; possible D gene TRBD1, 5 bases. The germline V gene encodes CDR1 SNHLY and CDR2 FYNNEI. Trimming cost V 1 base and J 2 bases, with 6 bases left between them. The CDR3 spans 14 residues. This CDR3 is CASSEGRGNQPQHF. The CDR3 DNA reads TGTGCCAGCAGTGAAGGCAGGGGCAATCAGCCCCAGCATTTT.

The rearrangement joins TRBV6-5 to TRBJ2-3; D perhaps matches TRBD1 (5 bases). This CDR3 has 14 residues. V was trimmed by 0 bases and J by 1 base, leaving 5 bases between them. Germline V lookup: CDR1 MNHEY, CDR2 SVGAGI. CDR3 residues: CASSYSRGTDTQYF. Written as DNA, the CDR3 is TGTGCCAGCAGTTACTCCAGGGGCACAGATACGCAGTATTTT.

The genes are TRBV24-1 and TRBJ2-5, with 9 bases identical to TRBD1. The CDR3 has 16 amino acids. Trimming cost V 4 bases and J 5 bases; bases outside gene matches: 10. Germline V gene lookup returns CDR1 KGHDR and CDR2 SFDVKD. CDR3 sequence reads: CATSESGTGLSETQYF. DNA of the CDR3: TGTGCCACCAGTGAGTCCGGGACAGGGCTGTCCGAGACCCAGTACTTC.

The V gene is TRBV5-1, the J gene TRBJ1-4, with D possibly being TRBD1 (5 bases). V was trimmed by 0 bases and J by 5 bases, leaving 11 bases between them. Germline values: CDR1 SGHRS, CDR2 YFSETQ. The CDR3 length is 15 residues. The CDR3 DNA follows: TGCGCCAGCAGCTTGGATGTGGGGGGGAATGAAAAACTGTTTTTT. Its translation: CASSLDVGGNEKLFF.

The CDR3 nucleotides read TGTGCCAGCAGAAAAGGGGACTCTGGGGCCAACGTCCTGACTTTC. Translating it yields CASRKGDSGANVLTF. This chain uses TRBV7-3 with TRBJ2-6, with D perhaps matching TRBD1 (5 bases). The V and J ends lost 6 bases and 0 bases respectively, with 9 bases between them. The CDR3 runs to 15 residues. CDR1 and CDR2 from the germline V gene are SGHTA and FQGTGA.

This clone was found a few times. The chain employs TRBV6-5 and TRBJ1-5; the D gene is possibly TRBD1 (6 bases). Germline V gene data show CDR1 as MNHEY and CDR2 as SVGAGI. The CDR3 is 15 amino acids. V was trimmed by 5 bases and J by 0 bases, leaving 11 bases between them. The CDR3 DNA reads TGTGCCAGCAGTCGGACAGTTTATAGCAATCAGCCCCAGCATTTT. Translated, it gives CASSRTVYSNQPQHF.

The chain carries TRBV28 and TRBJ2-1, with TRBD2 matching over 11 bases. The CDR3 sequence is 19 residues long. From germline, CDR1 is MDHEN and CDR2 SYDVKM. The V and J ends lost 2 bases and 3 bases, in that order; junction bases with no gene match: 12. The CDR3 sequence: CASSLNPNLAGGLYNEQFF. CDR3 DNA sequence: TGTGCCAGCAGTTTAAACCCCAATTTAGCGGGGGGGCTCTACAATGAGCAGTTCTTC. Combining the CDR3 with reference TRBV28 and TRBJ2-1 gives the whole variable domain DVKVTQSSRYLVKRTGEKVFLECVQDMDHENMFWYRQDPGLGLRLIYFSYDVKMKEKGDIPEGYSVSREKKERFSLILESASTNQTSMYLCASSLNPNLAGGLYNEQFFGPGTRLTVL.

A few counts support this clone. The chain uses TRBV6-2 or TRBV6-3 and TRBJ2-7, with a tentative D call TRBD1 (6 bases). Germline CDR1 MNHEY, CDR2 SVGEGT. There are 14 residues in the CDR3. Trimming stripped 5 bases from V and 4 bases from J, with 15 bases between. CDR3: CASSTPGHPYEQYF. The CDR3 region has the DNA TGTGCCAGCAGTACACCGGGACATCCTTACGAGCAGTACTTC.

The CDR3 region is CASSERGLAGANEQFF. As DNA, the CDR3 is TGCGCCAGCAGTGAGCGAGGTCTAGCGGGGGCCAATGAGCAGTTCTTC. This rearrangement joins TRBV10-2 to TRBJ2-1, with TRBD2 matching over 10 bases. This CDR3 contains 16 residues. Germline lookup yields CDR1 WSHSY and CDR2 SAAADI. V gave up 2 bases and J gave up 6 bases; unmatched junction bases: 7.

The V call is TRBV21-1, the J call TRBJ2-7; TRBD2 is the table's D call, not checked against the DNA. TRBV21-1 is a pseudogene segment. The CDR3 length is 19 residues. CDR3 in DNA: TGTGCCAGCAGCAAACCCGGGGAGGGGGGAGAGGGAAGCTCCTACGAGCAGTACTTC. Translated, it gives CASSKPGEGGEGSSYEQYF.

The chain has TRBV19 and TRBJ1-5, with a possible D match to TRBD1 (6 bases). Trimming removed 4 bases from V and 0 bases from J, with 13 bases in between. CDR1 and CDR2 (germline): LNHDA, SQIVND (reference sequence). This CDR3 region has 16 residues. CDR3 coding DNA: TGTGCCAGTAGTAGAGGGACAATGGGTAGCAATCAGCCCCAGCATTTT. Translating gives CASSRGTMGSNQPQHF.

In the case of this clone: The sample contains more than one DNA sequence encoding this CDR3. The chain carries TRBV5-1 and TRBJ1-6; TRBD1 is a possible D gene (5 bases). The V end was cut by 0 bases, the J end by 7 bases, with 8 bases between. Germline values: CDR1 SGHRS, CDR2 YFSETQ. CDR3 size: 14 residues. CDR3 in DNA: TGCGCCAGCAGCTTGGGGCAGGGAAATTCACCCCTCCACTTT. This sequence encodes CASSLGQGNSPLHF.

V gene TRBV6-7 combines with J gene TRBJ1-5, with a possible D match to TRBD1 (6 bases). TRBV6-7 is an ORF; its function is uncertain. Trimming cost V 6 bases and J 0 bases, with 27 bases left between them. This CDR3 comprises 20 residues. Here the CDR3 DNA reads TGTGCCAGCAGGGGGATGGGGGCCCCCACTTACCCTTATAGCAATCAGCCCCAGCATTTT. Translation: CASRGMGAPTYPYSNQPQHF.

This chain connects TRBV6-2 or TRBV6-3 to TRBJ2-5; 9 bases are a match to TRBD1. This CDR3 comprises 13 residues. Unmatched junction bases numbered 5, after V lost 5 bases and J lost 7 bases. In germline, CDR1 is MNHEY, CDR2 SVGEGT. CDR3 region: CASSGTGLGTQYF. The DNA of the CDR3 is TGTGCCAGCAGTGGGACAGGGCTGGGGACCCAGTACTTC.

V and J are TRBV20-1 and TRBJ2-1; 7 positions agree with TRBD2. This CDR3 is built from 12 residues. With 3 bases clipped from V and 9 bases from J, the junction kept 5 bases outside the gene matches. Germline lookup yields CDR1 DFQATT and CDR2 SNEGSKA (reference sequence). The CDR3 loop is CSASGGVGEQFF. CDR3 in DNA: TGCAGTGCTAGTGGGGGGGTCGGTGAGCAGTTCTTC.

The chain uses TRBV5-1 and TRBJ2-2, with D uncertain. Germline V gives CDR1 SGHRS, CDR2 YFSETQ. V shed 2 bases and J shed 1 base, with 9 bases lying between them. The CDR3 is 15 amino acids. CDR3 sequence reads: CASSLQRMNTGELFF. As DNA, the CDR3 is TGCGCCAGCAGCTTACAGAGAATGAACACCGGGGAGCTGTTTTTT.

The CDR3 bases are TGTGCCAGCAGCTCCGGCGGGCGGATGAACACTGAAGCTTTCTTT. Protein: CASSSGGRMNTEAFF. V gene TRBV13 combines with J gene TRBJ1-1; D unresolved. This CDR3 has 15 residues. V was pared by 4 bases and J by 0 bases, with 12 bases between. Germline CDR1 PRHDT, CDR2 FYEKMQ (reference sequence).

The rearrangement joins TRBV5-1 to TRBJ1-1, with D tentatively TRBD1 (5 bases). The V gene's germline CDR1 is SGHRS and CDR2 YFSETQ. With 4 bases removed from V and 1 base from J, the gap between germline ends came to 17 bases. CDR3 length: 16 amino acids. CDR3 amino acids: CASSGGTAWGNTEAFF. The CDR3 nucleotides are TGCGCCAGCAGCGGAGGGACGGCCTGGGGGAACACTGAAGCTTTCTTT.

V and J are TRBV6-6 and TRBJ2-3; tentative D call: TRBD1 (5 bases). Germline V gives CDR1 MNHNY, CDR2 SVGAGI (reference sequence). This CDR3 comprises 16 residues. V lost 0 bases to trimming and J lost 3 bases, with 13 bases between them. The CDR3 nucleotides are TGTGCCAGCAGTTACTCAGGGGCACTCGAGACAGATACGCAGTATTTT. It specifies CASSYSGALETDTQYF.